These T cell receptor beta chains were read from a single sample in a study of OX40 agonist ivuxolimab in advanced cancers. Data came from immunoSEQ multiplex PCR; TCRdb stores just in-frame clones and leaves some out. Among roughly 70,000 clones, 85% were seen once, and the ten largest hold approximately 4.3%. The sequencing here drew on CD4+ or CD8+ T cells sorted from blood, taken in a trial of the OX40 agonist ivuxolimab. These receptors came from an adult with an advanced solid tumor such as melanoma, head and neck, liver or kidney cancer. Both conserved end residues are part of each CDR3. A D gene is named only where the DNA matches it firmly. Some rows mark clone size as missing; the rest say once, few, many or name a class of expanded clone.

D gene	J gene	clone size	V gene	CDR3 DNA	CDR3 protein
TRBD2	TRBJ2-7	-	TRBV23-1	TGCGCCAGCAGTCAATCGGAGGGGCGGGGGGGGGACGAGCAGTACTTC	CASSQSEGRGGDEQYF
-	TRBJ1-5	-	TRBV5-6	TGTGCCAGCAGCTTGCGAGCAACTAGGGTCAATCAGCCCCAGCATTTT	CASSLRATRVNQPQHF
TRBD1	TRBJ1-5	-	TRBV5-6	TGTGCCAGCAGCCAAACACTTACAGGGGTAAGCAATCAGCCCCAGCATTTT	CASSQTLTGVSNQPQHF
TRBD1	TRBJ1-3	-	TRBV2	TGTGCCAGCAGTGCGGACAGGGCCCTAAACACCATATATTTT	CASSADRALNTIYF
-	TRBJ2-1	-	TRBV5-4	TGTGCCAGCAGCTTGCAGAGTCTCAACAATGAGCAGTTCTTC	CASSLQSLNNEQFF
-	TRBJ1-2	-	TRBV5-1	TGCGCCAGCAGCGACGGACAGAGATATGGCTACACCTTC	CASSDGQRYGYTF
-	TRBJ1-1	once	TRBV2	TGTGCCAGCAGTGTTCGGTGGGGAGCTTTCTTT	CASSVRWGAFF
TRBD1	TRBJ1-1	once	TRBV4-1	TGCGCCAGCAGCCAGGGGACAGGCTTGAACACTGAAGCTTTCTTT	CASSQGTGLNTEAFF
-	TRBJ2-7	-	TRBV28	TGTGCCAGCGTGTCCACAGTGAACTCCTACGAGCAGTACTTC	CASVSTVNSYEQYF
TRBD2	TRBJ2-1	-	TRBV19	TGTGCCAGTACCCTGGATCTAGCGGGCTACAATGAGCAGTTCTTC	CASTLDLAGYNEQFF
-	TRBJ2-7	-	TRBV18	TGTGCCAGCTCGTCTGACAGGCGCGTTTCCTACGAGCAGTACTTC	CASSSDRRVSYEQYF
-	TRBJ2-7	once	TRBV4-1	TGCGCCAGCAGCCAAGAGAAGTCAGGCCTCCTCATCGAGCAGTACTTC	CASSQEKSGLLIEQYF